This TCR beta chain was identified in a study of CDR3 diversity in severe acne. A single record per CDR3 protein comes from TCRdb applying MiXCR to the PCR reads. The profile shows about 84,000 distinct CDR3 sequences, roughly 51% of them singletons. The CDR3 has 14 residues. The V segment lost 4 bases and the J segment 7 bases; nucleotides outside the gene matches: 8. Germline lookup yields CDR1 SGHRS and CDR2 YFSETQ. Remarks on this clonotype: A much larger clone is a single base away; this may be a read error.

The chain recombines TRBV5-1 with TRBJ1-5; 7 bases match TRBD1. This sequence originates from a male donor in good health, without acne. Sequencing was carried out using blood. The CDR3 loop is CASSMTGFRQPQHF. The CDR3 nucleotides read TGCGCCAGCAGCATGACAGGGTTCAGGCAGCCCCAGCATTTT.